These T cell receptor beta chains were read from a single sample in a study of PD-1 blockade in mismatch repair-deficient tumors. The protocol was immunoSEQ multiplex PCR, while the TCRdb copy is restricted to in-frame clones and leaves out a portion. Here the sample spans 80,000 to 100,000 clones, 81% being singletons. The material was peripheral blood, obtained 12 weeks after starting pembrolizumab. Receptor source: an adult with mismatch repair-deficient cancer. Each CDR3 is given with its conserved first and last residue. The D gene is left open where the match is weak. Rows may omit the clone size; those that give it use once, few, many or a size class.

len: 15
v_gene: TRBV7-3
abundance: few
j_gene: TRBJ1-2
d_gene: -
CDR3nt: TGTGCCAGCAGCTCCTACGGAGGACAGATCTATGGCTACACCTTC
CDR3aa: CASSSYGGQIYGYTF

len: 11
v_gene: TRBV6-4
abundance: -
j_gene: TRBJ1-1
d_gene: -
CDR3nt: TGTGCCAGGATTGAGTTCACTGAAGCTTTCTTT
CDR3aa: CARIEFTEAFF

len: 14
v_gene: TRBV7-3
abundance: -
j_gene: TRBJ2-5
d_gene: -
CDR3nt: TGTGCCAGCAGCTTAACCCGGACCCAAGAGACCCAGTACTTC
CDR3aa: CASSLTRTQETQYF

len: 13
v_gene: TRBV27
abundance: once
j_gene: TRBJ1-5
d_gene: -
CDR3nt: TGTGCCAGCAGTTTGGGTCGGAATCAGCCCCAGCATTTT
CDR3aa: CASSLGRNQPQHF

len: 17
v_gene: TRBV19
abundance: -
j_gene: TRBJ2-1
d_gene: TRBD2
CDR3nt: TGTGCCAGTAGCATAAAGGGACTAGCGGGAAACTACAATGAGCAGTTCTTC
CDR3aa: CASSIKGLAGNYNEQFF

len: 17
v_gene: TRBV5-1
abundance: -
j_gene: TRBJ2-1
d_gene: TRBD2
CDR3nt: TGCGCCAGCAGCTCCCTAACTAGCGGGAGTCCCTTCAATGAGCAGTTCTTC
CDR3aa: CASSSLTSGSPFNEQFF

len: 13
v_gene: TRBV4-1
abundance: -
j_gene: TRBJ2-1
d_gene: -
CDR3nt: TGCGCCAGCAGCCAAAACGATCTCAATGAGCAGTTCTTC
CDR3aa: CASSQNDLNEQFF

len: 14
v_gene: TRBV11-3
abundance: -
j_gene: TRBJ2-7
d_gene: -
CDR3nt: TGTGCCAGCAGCTTAGAGGCAGGGAACTACGAGCAGTACTTC
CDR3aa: CASSLEAGNYEQYF

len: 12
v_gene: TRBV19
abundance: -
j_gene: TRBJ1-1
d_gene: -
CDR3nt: TGTGCCAGTAGTATGAATAGGGGCGAAGCTTTCTTT
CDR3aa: CASSMNRGEAFF

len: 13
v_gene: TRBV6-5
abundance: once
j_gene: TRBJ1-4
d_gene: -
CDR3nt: TGTGCCAGCAATTTACAGGTTAATGAAAAACTGTTTTTT
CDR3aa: CASNLQVNEKLFF

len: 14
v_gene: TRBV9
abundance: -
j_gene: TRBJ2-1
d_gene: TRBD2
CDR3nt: TGTGCCAGCAACCTCCGGACTAGCGGCGATGAGCAGTTCTTC
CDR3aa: CASNLRTSGDEQFF

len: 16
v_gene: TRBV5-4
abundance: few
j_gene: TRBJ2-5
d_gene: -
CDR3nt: TGTGCCAGCAGCTTGGCCACGGGGCGCGTTAAAGAGACCCAGTACTTC
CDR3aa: CASSLATGRVKETQYF

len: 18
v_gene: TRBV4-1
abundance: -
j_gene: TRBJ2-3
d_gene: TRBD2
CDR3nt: TGCGCCAGCAGCCAAGATTACGGACTAGCGGGAGGGGCAGATACGCAGTATTTT
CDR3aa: CASSQDYGLAGGADTQYF

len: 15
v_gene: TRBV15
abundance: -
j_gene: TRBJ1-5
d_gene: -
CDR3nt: TGTGCCACCAGCACCAGGACCACTGGGGATCAGCCCCAGCATTTT
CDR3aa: CATSTRTTGDQPQHF

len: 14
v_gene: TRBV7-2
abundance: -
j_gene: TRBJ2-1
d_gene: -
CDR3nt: TGTGCCAGCAGCCCCCGGGGCTTCCCCCAAGAGCAGTTCTTC
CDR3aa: CASSPRGFPQEQFF

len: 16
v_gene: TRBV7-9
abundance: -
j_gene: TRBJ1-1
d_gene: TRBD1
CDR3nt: TGTGCCAGCAGCCCTCCTGGGCAGGGGGCGTATACTGAAGCTTTCTTT
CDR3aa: CASSPPGQGAYTEAFF

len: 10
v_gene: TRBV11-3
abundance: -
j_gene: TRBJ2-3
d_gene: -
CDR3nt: TGTGCCAGCAGCTCCGATACGCAGTATTTT
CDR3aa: CASSSDTQYF

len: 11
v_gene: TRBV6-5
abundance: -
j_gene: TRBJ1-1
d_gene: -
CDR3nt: TGTGCCAGCAGTTACAAGTCAGAAGCTTTCTTT
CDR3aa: CASSYKSEAFF

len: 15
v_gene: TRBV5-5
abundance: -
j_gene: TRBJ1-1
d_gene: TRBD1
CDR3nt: TGTGCCAGCAGCTCCCGGGACAGACTCATCACTGAAGCTTTCTTT
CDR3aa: CASSSRDRLITEAFF

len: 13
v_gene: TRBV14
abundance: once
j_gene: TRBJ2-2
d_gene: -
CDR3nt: TGTGCCAGCAGCCACGGAAACACCGGGGAGCTGTTTTTT
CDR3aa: CASSHGNTGELFF

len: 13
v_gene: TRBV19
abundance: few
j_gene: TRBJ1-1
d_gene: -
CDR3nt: TGTGCCAGTAGTGCCGGACGGAACACTGAAGCTTTCTTT
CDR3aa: CASSAGRNTEAFF

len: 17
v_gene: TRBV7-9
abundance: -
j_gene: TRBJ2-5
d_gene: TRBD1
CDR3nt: TGTGCCAGCAGCTTAGTCATTTGGGACAGCTTTCAAGAGACCCAGTACTTC
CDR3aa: CASSLVIWDSFQETQYF

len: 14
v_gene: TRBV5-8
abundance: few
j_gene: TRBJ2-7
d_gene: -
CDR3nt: TGTGCCAGCAGCAACCGACAGTACTCCTACGAGCAGTACTTC
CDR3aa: CASSNRQYSYEQYF

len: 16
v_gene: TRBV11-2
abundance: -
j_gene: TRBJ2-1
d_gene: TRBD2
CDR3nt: TGTGCCAGCAGCCTCCTAGGGTTAGCGGGAGACAATGAGCAGTTCTTC
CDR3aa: CASSLLGLAGDNEQFF

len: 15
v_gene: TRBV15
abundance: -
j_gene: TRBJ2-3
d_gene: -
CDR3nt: TGTGCCACCAGCAGAGATCTTGGGGGGACAGATACGCAGTATTTT
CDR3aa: CATSRDLGGTDTQYF

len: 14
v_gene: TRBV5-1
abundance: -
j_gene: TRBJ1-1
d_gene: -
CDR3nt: TGCGCCAGCAGCGCCCAGGGCGAGGGCACTGAAGCTTTCTTT
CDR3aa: CASSAQGEGTEAFF

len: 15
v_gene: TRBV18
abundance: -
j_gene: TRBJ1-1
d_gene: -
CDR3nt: TGTGCCAGCTCACCACGGGGCACGGAGAACACTGAAGCTTTCTTT
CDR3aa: CASSPRGTENTEAFF

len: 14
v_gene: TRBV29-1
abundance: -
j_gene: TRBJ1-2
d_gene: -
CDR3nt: TGCAGCGTTTCGCGTACCACCAGCGGGGCTTTGTACACCTTC
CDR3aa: CSVSRTTSGALYTF

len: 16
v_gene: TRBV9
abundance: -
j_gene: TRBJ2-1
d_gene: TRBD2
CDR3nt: TGTGCCAGCAGCGTAGGTGCGGGAGCCATCTACAATGAGCAGTTCTTC
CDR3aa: CASSVGAGAIYNEQFF

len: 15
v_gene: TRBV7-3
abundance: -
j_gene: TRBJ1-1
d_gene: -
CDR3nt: TGTGCCAGCAGCTTACGAGGACTGGTGAACACTGAAGCTTTCTTT
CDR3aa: CASSLRGLVNTEAFF

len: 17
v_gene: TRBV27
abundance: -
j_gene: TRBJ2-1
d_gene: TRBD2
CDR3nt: TGTGCCAGCAGTTTATCGGGCCGGACTAGCGGGAGTAATGAGCAGTTCTTC
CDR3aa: CASSLSGRTSGSNEQFF

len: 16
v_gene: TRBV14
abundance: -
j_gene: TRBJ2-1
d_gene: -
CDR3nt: TGTGCCAGCAGCCAGGGACGACAAGGTTCCTCCAATGAGCAGTTCTTC
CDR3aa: CASSQGRQGSSNEQFF

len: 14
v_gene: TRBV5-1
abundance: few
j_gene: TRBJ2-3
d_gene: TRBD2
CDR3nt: TGCGCCAGCAGCTTCGCGGGAGGCACAGATACGCAGTATTTT
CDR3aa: CASSFAGGTDTQYF

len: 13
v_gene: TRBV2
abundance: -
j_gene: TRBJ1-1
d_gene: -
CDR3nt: TGTGCCAGCCGGGGGGAGAAAAACACTGAAGCTTTCTTT
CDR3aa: CASRGEKNTEAFF

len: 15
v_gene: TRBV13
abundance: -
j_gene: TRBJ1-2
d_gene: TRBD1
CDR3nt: TGTGCCAGCAGCTTAGCCCGGGACAGGGCCCATGGCTACACCTTC
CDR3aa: CASSLARDRAHGYTF

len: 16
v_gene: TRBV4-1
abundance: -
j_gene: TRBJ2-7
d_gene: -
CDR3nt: TGCGCCAGCAGCCAATTCGCGCGCGGGACGTCCTACGAGCAGTACTTC
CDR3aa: CASSQFARGTSYEQYF

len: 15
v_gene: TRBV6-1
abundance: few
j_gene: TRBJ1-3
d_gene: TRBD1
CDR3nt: TGTGCCAGCAGTGAAGCGCAGGGGGGTGGAAACACCATATATTTT
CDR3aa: CASSEAQGGGNTIYF

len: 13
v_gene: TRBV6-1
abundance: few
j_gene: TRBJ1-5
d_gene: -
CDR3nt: TGTGCCAGCAGTGAACAAGAGAATCAGCCCCAGCATTTT
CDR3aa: CASSEQENQPQHF

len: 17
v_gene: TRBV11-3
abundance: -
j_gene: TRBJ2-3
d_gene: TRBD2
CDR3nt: TGTGCCAGCAGCAGGACTAGCGGAACAACTAGCACAGATACGCAGTATTTT
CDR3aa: CASSRTSGTTSTDTQYF

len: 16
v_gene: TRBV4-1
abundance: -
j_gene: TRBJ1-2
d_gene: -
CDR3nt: TGCGCCAGCAGCCAAGATTCTGCAGGGCAGGCCTATGGCTACACCTTC
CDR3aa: CASSQDSAGQAYGYTF

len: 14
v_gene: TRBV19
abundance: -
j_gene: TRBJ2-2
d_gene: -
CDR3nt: TGTGCCAGTAGTCTGGGTCTGAACACCGGGGAGCTGTTTTTT
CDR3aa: CASSLGLNTGELFF

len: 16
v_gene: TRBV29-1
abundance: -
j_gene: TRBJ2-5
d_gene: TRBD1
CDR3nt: TGCAGCGTTGATCGAGGACAGGGTTCCAAGGGAGAGACCCAGTACTTC
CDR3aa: CSVDRGQGSKGETQYF

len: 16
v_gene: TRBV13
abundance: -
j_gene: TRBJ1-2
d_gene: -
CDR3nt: TGTGCCAGCAGCTTAGGCCCTTCGGAGGCAAACTATGGCTACACCTTC
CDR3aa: CASSLGPSEANYGYTF

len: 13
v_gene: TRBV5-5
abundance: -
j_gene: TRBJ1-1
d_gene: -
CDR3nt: TGTGCCAGCAGCCCCAGGGTTGGCACTGAAGCTTTCTTT
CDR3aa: CASSPRVGTEAFF

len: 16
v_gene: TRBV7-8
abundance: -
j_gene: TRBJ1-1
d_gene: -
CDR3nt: TGTGCCAGCAGCTTATTGGGGGGTTTTAAGAACACTGAAGCTTTCTTT
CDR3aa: CASSLLGGFKNTEAFF

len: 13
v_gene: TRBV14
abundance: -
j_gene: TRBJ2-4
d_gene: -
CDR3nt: TGTGCCAGCAGCCAAAGGGTAGGGGGGCGTCAGTACTTC
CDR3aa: CASSQRVGGRQYF

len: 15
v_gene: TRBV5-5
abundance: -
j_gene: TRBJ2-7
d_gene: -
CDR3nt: TGTGCCAGCAGCACCCAAACAGGTCCTAGCTACGAGCAGTACTTC
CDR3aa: CASSTQTGPSYEQYF

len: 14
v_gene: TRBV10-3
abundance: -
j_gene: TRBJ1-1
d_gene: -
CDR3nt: TGTGCCATCAGCCTTAATGGGCCAGACACTGAAGCTTTCTTT
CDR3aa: CAISLNGPDTEAFF

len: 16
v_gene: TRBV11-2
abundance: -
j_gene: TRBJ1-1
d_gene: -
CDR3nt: TGTGCCAGCAGCTTAACCTGGGGGAACAAGAACACTGAAGCTTTCTTT
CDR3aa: CASSLTWGNKNTEAFF

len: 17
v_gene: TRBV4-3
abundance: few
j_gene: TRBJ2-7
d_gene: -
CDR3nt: TGCGCCAGCAGCCAAGATTTGCAGGGGCTAGTGGACTACGAGCAGTACTTC
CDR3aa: CASSQDLQGLVDYEQYF

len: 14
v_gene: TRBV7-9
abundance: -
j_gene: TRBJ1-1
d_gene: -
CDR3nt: TGTGCCAGCAGCTTATTGGGGACCAACACTGAAGCTTTCTTT
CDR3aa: CASSLLGTNTEAFF

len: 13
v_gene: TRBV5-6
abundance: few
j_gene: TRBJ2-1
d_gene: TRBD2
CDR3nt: TGTGCCAGCAGCATTGGACTAGCCGATGAGCAGTTCTTC
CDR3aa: CASSIGLADEQFF

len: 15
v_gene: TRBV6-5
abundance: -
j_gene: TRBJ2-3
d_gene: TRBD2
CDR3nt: TGTGCCAGCAGAGTTAGCGGGGGGCCCACAGATACGCAGTATTTT
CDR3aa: CASRVSGGPTDTQYF